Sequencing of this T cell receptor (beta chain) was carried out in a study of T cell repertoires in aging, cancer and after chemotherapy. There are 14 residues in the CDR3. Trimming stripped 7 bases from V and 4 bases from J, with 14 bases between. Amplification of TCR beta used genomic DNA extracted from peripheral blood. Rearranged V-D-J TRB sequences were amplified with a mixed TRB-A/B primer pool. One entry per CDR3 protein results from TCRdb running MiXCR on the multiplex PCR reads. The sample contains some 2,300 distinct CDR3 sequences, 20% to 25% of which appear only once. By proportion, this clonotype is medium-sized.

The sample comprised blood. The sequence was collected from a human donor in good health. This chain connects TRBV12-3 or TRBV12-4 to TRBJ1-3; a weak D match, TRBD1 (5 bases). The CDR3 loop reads CASTSRVRGNTIYF. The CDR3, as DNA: TGTGCCAGCACCTCCAGGGTGAGAGGAAACACCATATATTTT.